Detailed here is one T cell receptor beta chain. Antigen specificity is unknown. Sequenced by immunoSEQ multiplex PCR; TCRdb stores in-frame clones only, minus some. The sample consists of 65,000 to 70,000 clones, approximately 88% of them appearing once. The sample belongs to a study of siplizumab effects on memory and regulatory T cells. The CDR3 is 14 amino acids. CDR1 LGHNT and CDR2 FRNRAP come from the germline V gene. Germline trimming cut 6 bases from V and 6 bases from J; bases unmatched to any gene: 4. Study-wide results and caveats: In controls, 25% to 30% of mappable alloreactive CD4+ clones were Treg-derived on average, versus about 75% with siplizumab. No functional test confirmed suppression by proliferating siplizumab-culture Tregs.

The clonotype was recovered from a human donor in good health. Sequencing was carried out using Tregs sorted from blood. This chain joins TRBV12-5 and TRBJ2-1; 11 nucleotides agree with TRBD2. Written as DNA, the CDR3 is TGTGCTAGTGGCAGACTAGCGGGATTCAATGAGCAGTTCTTC. Residues: CASGRLAGFNEQFF.